The sequence of this TCR beta chain was determined in a study of siplizumab effects on memory and regulatory T cells. The V and J ends lost 4 bases and 3 bases respectively, with 1 base between them. The CDR3 extends over 11 amino acids. Germline CDR1 and CDR2: SGHDN and FVKESK. In regard to this clone: Its antigen is unknown.

General study findings and limits: Alloreactive CD4+ clones that could be mapped were on average approximately 69% Treg-derived with siplizumab, against roughly 27% in controls. A naive or memory phenotype could not be assigned to roughly 75-95% of the proliferating CD4+ or CD8+ clones. Tracing alloreactive clones into unstimulated subsets worked for only a minor fraction of them. A significant reduction in alloreactive sequences traceable to unstimulated CD4+ memory cells was produced by siplizumab.

Generated by immunoSEQ multiplex PCR, the TCRdb table keeps only in-frame clones and is missing some. This sample has roughly 100,000 clones, with over 90% found just once. The chain uses TRBV14 and TRBJ1-3; D is ambiguous. The clonotype originates from a human donor in good health. Sequenced material: Tregs sorted from blood. The CDR3 coding sequence is TGTGCCAGCAGCCTTGGAAACACCATATATTTT. It is translated as CASSLGNTIYF.